This T cell receptor beta chain is drawn from a study of T cell responses to AZD1222 COVID-19 vaccine. General study points: White British ancestry dominated among donors, who included more females, and clonal diversity was possibly underestimated.

A note on this clone: No antigen is known for it.

Sequencing was performed with immunoSEQ multiplex PCR; in TCRdb, only in-frame clones are kept and a portion is missing. Found here are about 110,000 clones, 86% of them singletons; the top ten hold roughly 3%. V lost 2 bases and J 5 bases, leaving 18 bases between the germline ends. From germline, CDR1 is MNHEY and CDR2 SMNVEV (reference sequence). The CDR3 totals 17 residues. The TCR comes from an adult in good health. The rearrangement joins TRBV27 to TRBJ2-2; a possible D gene is TRBD2 (6 bases). Sequencing was performed on peripheral blood, taken on day 0 of AZD1222 vaccination. The CDR3 DNA follows: TGTGCCAGCAGTTTAAGGGACCCCATCGCGGGGACCGGGGAGCTGTTTTTT. Translated: CASSLRDPIAGTGELFF.